This T cell receptor (beta chain) came from a study of cytomegalovirus exposure and HLA in healthy donors (dated by TCRdb to 2016 to 2017). As for the study more broadly: A later analysis indicated that the 120 or so validation repertoires were generated on the platform also employed for the roughly 720 repertoires of the first cohort. A separate validation cohort of about 110 different subjects was used in addition to the approximately 700-subject first cohort. High-throughput TCR immunosequencing, statistical association of individual TCRs with disease status, and machine learning were combined to predict cytomegalovirus infection status. The study aimed to test whether cataloging public T cell receptors could reveal signatures of past pathogen exposure.

Library creation used the immunoSEQ multiplex PCR assay. As for how the authors treated the data: A statistical classification framework was developed to diagnose cytomegalovirus status using the catalog of TCR beta chain sequences. The table was pulled from immuneACCESS by TCRdb, which kept in-frame rearrangements only. Such tables lose some clones; where checked, under half of the loss comes from unresolved V genes, and the rest has no known cause. The V and J calls and clone size were taken over from that table, and D and trimming were inferred from the DNA. This sample gives under 200,000 clones in total; 80% to 90% of them show up just once. The ten largest clones take up 5% to 7% of the sample. This clone was found a few times. The clone's antigen remains unknown. The record has no base qualities; no much larger clone is one base away. What the study reported, not specific to this receptor: Across donors, most TCR sequences were observed very rarely, whereas some public TCRs were present in many individuals. The study listed 150 to 200 TCR beta chains as associated with cytomegalovirus. Cytomegalovirus status was reported to be diagnosed by the classifier with high specificity and sensitivity in both the original and validation cohorts. A later analysis found that TCRs clustered in the first cohort also tended to co-occur in the roughly 120 validation repertoires, with 90% to 95% of cluster scores above 0. A later analysis lacked HLA typing for the validation cohort, so it scored co-occurrence in that cohort across all 110 or so repertoires. It was suggested by the authors that the approach could potentially be generalized to other disease states and immunological phenotypes. A few of the identified cytomegalovirus-associated TCR beta chains were confirmed in vitro to be specific for cytomegalovirus antigens.

The donors belonged to the validation cohort of over a hundred subjects, which was separate from the roughly 700-subject first cohort. V loses 1 base at its end and J loses 0 bases; junction bases beyond the gene matches: 4. CDR1 and CDR2 (SGDLS, YYNGEE) derive from the germline V gene. The CDR3, from cysteine to phenylalanine, totals 17 residues. Only CDR3 DNA remains: 51 bases, in frame from the first base. The sequence came from a woman in her twenties or thirties in good health and CMV-seronegative. Sequencing used PBMCs. The V and J segments used are TRBV9 and TRBJ2-6; 7 bases in the junction line up with TRBD2. The CDR3 region reads CASSVSGVSSGANVLTF. The nucleotide sequence is TGTGCCAGCAGCGTAAGCGGGGTTAGCTCTGGGGCCAACGTCCTGACTTTC.